This passage covers 23 T cell receptor beta chains from one sample sequenced in a study of T cells in Graves' hyperthyroidism and ophthalmopathy. TCR beta CDR3 sequences were amplified from RNA transcripts. First-round RT-PCR targeting the TCR CDR3 was performed with the HTBI primer set. One entry per CDR3 protein, called by TCRdb with MiXCR from the multiplex PCR reads. The sample includes roughly 530,000 distinct CDR3 sequences, about 15% of them seen just once. Material for sequencing was blood. Every receptor here comes from a woman between 18 and 30 years old with Graves' ophthalmopathy.

This clonotype was observed at least ten times. The chain combines TRBV7-2 with TRBJ2-3; no clear D. The CDR3 is 14 residues long. With 2 bases removed from V and 4 bases from J, the gap between germline ends came to 10 bases. Germline loops: CDR1 SGHTA, CDR2 FQGNSA. Here the CDR3 reads CASSLYRGPDTQYF. In DNA form, the CDR3 reads TGTGCCAGCAGCTTATATCGCGGCCCAGATACGCAGTATTTT.

This clonotype was seen repeatedly, ten times or more. This chain uses TRBV28 with TRBJ1-5; no definite D call. There are 14 residues in the CDR3. Germline V lookup: CDR1 MDHEN, CDR2 SYDVKM. The V gene lost 7 bases and the J gene lost 3 bases, with 13 bases spanning the gap. CDR3 bases: TGTGCCAGCATCTTAGGCCGTGACAATCAGCCCCAGCATTTT. Translated, it gives CASILGRDNQPQHF.

A few counts support this clonotype. A much larger clone sits a single nucleotide away, making a read error possible. This rearrangement joins TRBV13 to TRBJ2-7; TRBD1 matches 7 bases. V shed 6 bases, J shed 2 bases, and the junction held 4 bases outside the gene matches. The CDR3 totals 13 residues. Germline values: CDR1 PRHDT, CDR2 FYEKMQ (reference sequence). This CDR3 is CASSYRGAYEQYF. The CDR3 DNA sequence: TGTGCCAGCAGTTACAGGGGCGCCTACGAGCAGTACTTC.

This clonotype was observed a few times. The chain uses TRBV5-1 and TRBJ2-5, with D possibly being TRBD1 or TRBD2 (5 bases each). CDR1 is SGHRS, CDR2 YFSETQ, per germline. Trimming took 3 bases from V and 0 from J, leaving 15 bases between them. The CDR3 contains 16 residues. CDR3 sequence (DNA): TGCGCCAGCAGCTGGGGACGAGACCAGTACCAAGAGACCCAGTACTTC. This translates into CASSWGRDQYQETQYF.

This clonotype was seen at least ten times. The genes are TRBV28 and TRBJ1-5, with a weak D call TRBD1 (5 bases). Germline CDR1 MDHEN, CDR2 SYDVKM. The CDR3 is 15 amino acids. V was cut by 5 bases and J by 5 bases, with 16 bases left in between. CDR3 residues: CASSPGTVEYQPQHF. CDR3 nucleotides: TGTGCCAGCAGTCCCGGGACGGTAGAATATCAGCCCCAGCATTTT.

This clonotype was counted between two and nine times. The chain carries TRBV11-2 and TRBJ1-2, with D possibly TRBD1 on 5 matching bases. Germline CDR1 SGHAT, CDR2 FQNNGV. V was cut by 4 bases and J by 6 bases, with 15 bases left in between. CDR3 length: 14 amino acids. DNA for the CDR3: TGTGCCAGCAGCTCCATCAGACAGCCCAATGGCTACACCTTC. This translates into CASSSIRQPNGYTF.

This clonotype has ten or more counts. This sequence joins TRBV29-1 and TRBJ2-7, with D possibly being TRBD2 (5 bases). The CDR3 loop spans 14 amino acids. Trimming shortened V by 2 bases and J by 5 bases, and 16 bases separated the two germline ends. The germline CDR1 and CDR2 sequences are SQVTM and ANQGSEA. In DNA form, the CDR3 reads TGCAGCGTTGAAAAAGTGGGAGTTGGGGACGAGCAGTACTTC. It codes for CSVEKVGVGDEQYF.

This clonotype has a count of ten or more. The chain has TRBV12-5 and TRBJ2-3; perhaps TRBD2 as D (6 bases). V was trimmed by 0 bases and J by 2 bases, leaving 15 bases between them. Germline CDR1 reads LGHNT; CDR2 reads FRNRAP. The CDR3 is 17 amino acids. CDR3 coding DNA: TGTGCTAGTGGTTTGGTACTGTCTAGCGACATCACAGATACGCAGTATTTT. Its protein product is CASGLVLSSDITDTQYF.

In its sample, this clonotype was seen a few times. The CDR3 protein is CASSPTGTSADNEQFF. CDR3 bases: TGTGCCAGCAGCCCCACCGGGACTAGCGCAGACAATGAGCAGTTCTTC. This chain uses TRBV7-9 with TRBJ2-1; 10 bases map to TRBD2. The germline V gene encodes CDR1 SEHNR and CDR2 FQNEAQ (reference sequence). Losses at the gene ends were 5 bases for V and 5 bases for J; bases not matched to a gene: 9. The CDR3 extends over 16 amino acids.

This clonotype was seen a few times. The rearrangement uses TRBV15 and TRBJ2-1; 16 nucleotides match TRBD2. The CDR3 is 18 residues long. Trimming removed 0 bases from V and 9 bases from J; junction bases left unmatched: 8. Germline V gene data show CDR1 as LNHNV and CDR2 as YYDKDF (reference sequence). The CDR3 coding sequence is TGTGCCACCAGCAGAGATCCCGGGACTAGCGGGGGGGCCGGTGAGCAGTTCTTC. Protein product: CATSRDPGTSGGAGEQFF. The whole variable domain, remainder taken from reference TRBV15 and TRBJ2-1, is DAMVIQNPRYQVTQFGKPVTLSCSQTLNHNVMYWYQQKSSQAPKLLFHYYDKDFNNEADTPDNFQSRRPNTSFCFLDIRSPGLGDTAMYLCATSRDPGTSGGAGEQFFGPGTRLTVL.

This clonotype was counted at least ten times. The V and J genes are TRBV30 and TRBJ1-2; D possibly corresponds to TRBD1 (5 bases). CDR1 and CDR2 from the germline V gene are GTSNPN and SVGIG (reference sequence). Trimming removed 4 bases at V and 2 bases at J, with 11 bases between. The CDR3 runs to 13 residues. CDR3 region: CAWKGPPNYGYTF. CDR3 DNA sequence: TGTGCCTGGAAGGGGCCCCCCAACTATGGCTACACCTTC. The full variable domain, in which reference TRBV30 and TRBJ1-2 provide the parts outside the CDR3, is SQTIHQWPATLVQPVGSPLSLECTVEGTSNPNLYWYRQAAGRGLQLLFYSVGIGQISSEVPQNLSASRPQDRQFILSSKKLLLSDSGFYLCAWKGPPNYGYTFGSGTRLTVV.

This clonotype was counted at least ten times. V gene TRBV28 combines with J gene TRBJ1-1, with D hard to call. V gave up 5 bases and J gave up 3 bases, with 7 bases separating them. The CDR3 length is 12 residues. The germline V gene has CDR1 MDHEN and CDR2 SYDVKM. As DNA, the CDR3 is TGTGCCAGCAGTCATCGGTACACTGAAGCTTTCTTT. Amino acid sequence: CASSHRYTEAFF.

The sample holds many counts of this clonotype. This chain links TRBV3-2 with TRBJ1-5. TRBV3-2 is given as a pseudogene. This CDR3 region has 16 residues. The CDR3 sequence is CASSQVRVDSNQPQHF. The CDR3 DNA is TGTGCCAGCAGCCAAGTGAGGGTCGATAGCAATCAGCCCCAGCATTTT.

This clonotype appeared once. V and J are TRBV30 and TRBJ1-5, with 7 bases lining up with TRBD1. This CDR3 region has 13 residues. V dropped 3 bases and J dropped 6; count of bases not matched to a gene: 5. Germline V lookup: CDR1 GTSNPN, CDR2 SVGIG (reference sequence). As DNA, the CDR3 is TGTGCCTGGAGGACGACAGGGAGTCAGCCCCAGCATTTT. This gives the protein CAWRTTGSQPQHF.

This clonotype was counted ten times or more. CDR3 sequence: CASSQARRGEQFF. The CDR3 DNA reads TGCGCCAGCAGCCAAGCTAGGAGAGGGGAGCAGTTCTTC. The chain links TRBV4-1 to TRBJ2-1, with D perhaps matching TRBD2 (5 bases). This CDR3 is 13 amino acids long. Trimming took off 1 base at V and 10 bases at J, with 11 bases between the two ends. Germline CDR1 MGHRA, CDR2 YSYEKL.

This clonotype was counted at least ten times. This rearrangement joins TRBV12-3 or TRBV12-4 to TRBJ2-7; D is perhaps TRBD1 or TRBD2 (5 bases each). V shed 3 bases and J shed 0 bases, with 9 bases lying between them. The CDR3 spans 14 residues. The CDR3 bases are TGTGCCAGCAGTTTGCCAGGGAGCTCCTACGAGCAGTACTTC. It is translated as CASSLPGSSYEQYF.

This clonotype was detected only a few times. The CDR3 sequence is CASSLDVSRNTIYF. The DNA for the CDR3 is TGCGCCAGCAGCCTGGATGTGTCCCGGAACACCATATATTTT. The V gene is TRBV5-1, the J gene TRBJ1-3; D not certain. V was cut by 4 bases and J by 7 bases, with 15 bases left in between. The CDR3 consists of 14 residues. CDR1 is SGHRS, CDR2 YFSETQ, per germline.

This clonotype appeared a few times. The chain recombines TRBV4-1 with TRBJ2-5; TRBD2 agrees at 12 bases. V was clipped by 1 base and J by 5 bases; unmatched bases: 2. CDR3 length: 15 residues. The germline V gene has CDR1 MGHRA and CDR2 YSYEKL. The CDR3 nucleotides are TGCGCCAGCAGCCAAGGACTAGCGGGGGTGGAGACCCAGTACTTC. Its translation is CASSQGLAGVETQYF.

This clonotype was seen only a few times. This chain links TRBV27 with TRBJ2-2; the D is unclear. Per germline, CDR1 MNHEY and CDR2 SMNVEV (reference sequence). This CDR3 has 14 amino acids. V gave up 5 bases and J gave up 4 bases, with 11 bases separating them. The CDR3 DNA follows: TGTGCCAGCAGTATCCGCGATGGCACCGGGGAGCTGTTTTTT. Amino acids: CASSIRDGTGELFF.

This clonotype was detected many times. The chain joins TRBV28 to TRBJ1-1; possibly TRBD1 for D (6 bases). Trimming took off 3 bases at V and 1 base at J, with 12 bases between the two ends. The CDR3 totals 15 residues. CDR1 and CDR2 from the germline V gene are MDHEN and SYDVKM. The CDR3 DNA sequence: TGTGCCAGCAGTTTTTACAGGGAGGGGAACACTGAAGCTTTCTTT. Encoded protein: CASSFYREGNTEAFF.

V usage is TRBV30 and J usage is TRBJ1-2, with 9 bases lining up with TRBD1. Germline V gene lookup returns CDR1 GTSNPN and CDR2 SVGIG (reference sequence). V lost 4 bases to trimming and J lost 8 bases; unmatched junction nucleotides: 14. The CDR3 covers 15 residues. The CDR3 is CAWNTGTGPITGYTF. CDR3 bases: TGTGCCTGGAACACCGGGACAGGGCCTATTACGGGCTACACCTTC.

This clonotype was detected ten times or more. The chain links TRBV18 to TRBJ1-2; 10 nucleotides line up with TRBD1. There are 14 residues in the CDR3. In germline, CDR1 is KGHSH, CDR2 LQKENI. J lost 8 bases, V lost 3 bases, and 6 bases had no gene match. The CDR3 nucleotides read TGTGCCAGCTCACCGGGACAGGGGACGGGCGGCTACACCTTC. It encodes CASSPGQGTGGYTF.

The J gene is TRBJ2-1, the V gene TRBV6-4, with 10 positions matching TRBD2. CDR1 and CDR2 from the germline V gene are MRHNA and SNTAGT. V was clipped by 7 bases and J by 0 bases; unmatched bases: 21. The CDR3 is 21 residues long. CDR3 DNA sequence: TGTGCCAGCAACGGTCGATGGGTGGAGCGGGGGGGAATTAGCTCCTACAATGAGCAGTTCTTC. Translated, it gives CASNGRWVERGGISSYNEQFF.